This T cell receptor beta chain was retrieved from a study of technical replicates of blood from several donors. J was trimmed by 7 bases and V by 5 bases; bases with no gene match: 8. This CDR3 contains 14 residues. Looked up from germline, CDR1 is SGHVS and CDR2 is FNYEAQ. Method: immunoSEQ multiplex PCR; TCRdb's copy keeps in-frame clones and lacks some. The sample consists of 65,000 to 80,000 clones, around 90% of them appearing once. This clonotype was sampled from a human donor in good health. This sequence joins TRBV7-6 and TRBJ2-1, with 7 bases that match TRBD2. Sequencing was done on a sample of T cells isolated from PBMCs. CDR3 nucleotide sequence: TGTGCCAGCAGCCCTCGGCGGGAGATTAATGAGCAGTTCTTC. Translated: CASSPRREINEQFF. Complete variable domain (other parts from reference TRBV7-6 and TRBJ2-1): GAGVSQSPRYKVTKRGQDVALRCDPISGHVSLYWYRQALGQGPEFLTYFNYEAQQDKSGLPNDRFSAERPEGSISTLTIQRTEQRDSAMYRCASSPRREINEQFFGPGTRLTVL.